This T cell receptor beta chain was found in a study of shared clonotypes between healthy human individuals. This clone was seen once. What it binds is not known. Regarding the study as a whole: Lower generation probabilities were found for non-shared clonotypes than for those shared by all four donors.

It was CD45RO-negative cells, positively selected for CCR7, that made up naive CD8 cells, with terminally differentiated effector memory CD45RA+ cells excluded. The CDR3 has 15 residues. Trimming left V 4 bases short and J 6 bases short, with 16 bases between. Germline lookup yields CDR1 MGHDK and CDR2 SYGVNS. Clones were read by immunoSEQ multiplex PCR, and TCRdb kept only the in-frame ones, dropping some. The data hold about 2.1 million clones, with just under 95% observed a single time. The sequenced material came from naive CD8+ T cells from PBMCs. The rearrangement uses TRBV25-1 and TRBJ2-1; D is possibly TRBD2 (6 bases). The TCR originated in a man between 18 and 29 years old in good health. Some clones in this sample may be carry-over from other donors' samples. The CDR3 bases are TGTGCCAGCAGTGGGAGGTGGCTAGCGCTCAATGAGCAGTTCTTC. Amino acid sequence: CASSGRWLALNEQFF.